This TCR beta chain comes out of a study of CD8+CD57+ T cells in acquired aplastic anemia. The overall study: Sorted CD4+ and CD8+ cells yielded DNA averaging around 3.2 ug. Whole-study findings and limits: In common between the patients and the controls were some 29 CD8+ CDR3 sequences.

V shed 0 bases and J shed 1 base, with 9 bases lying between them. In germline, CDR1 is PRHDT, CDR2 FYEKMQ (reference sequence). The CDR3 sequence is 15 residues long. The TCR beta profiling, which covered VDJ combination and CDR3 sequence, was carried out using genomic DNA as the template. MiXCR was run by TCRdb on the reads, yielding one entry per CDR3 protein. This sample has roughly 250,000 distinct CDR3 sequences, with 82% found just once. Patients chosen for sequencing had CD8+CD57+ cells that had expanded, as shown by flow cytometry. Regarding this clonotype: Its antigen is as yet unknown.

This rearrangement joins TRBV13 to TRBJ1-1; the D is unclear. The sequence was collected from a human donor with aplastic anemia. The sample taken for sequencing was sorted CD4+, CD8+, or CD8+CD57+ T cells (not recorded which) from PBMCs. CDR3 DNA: TGTGCCAGCAGCTTAGGCCGGACTTCGAACACTGAAGCTTTCTTT. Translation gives CASSLGRTSNTEAFF.